This entry concerns a single T cell receptor beta chain. This clone has a single count. Its antigen is unknown. Base qualities are missing; no much larger clone stands one base away. The data were obtained in a study of blood T cell repertoires in COVID-19 (dated by TCRdb to the early 2020s). Notes on the research overall: The collaborator samples originated in the United States, Italy and Spain and spanned the acute and convalescent phases of COVID-19. The material from the prospective study consisted of cDNA or gDNA derived from T cells, B-cell-depleted T cells, or PBMCs. Samples came from the ongoing ImmuneRACE study (first 160 participants) plus 1,254 subjects from 6 global collaborators. Deeply sampled blood TCRbeta repertoires from subjects exposed to, actively infected with, or recovered from COVID-19 were included in the dataset. The sample metadata nearly always contained a de-identified subject ID, COVID-19 status, age in years and sex. The repertoires were made available in a free public database intended to serve as a resource for research on the immune response to SARS-CoV-2. Where available, HLA class I and class II types were taken from metadata supplied by the sample provider and were not determined by assay-based typing.

Each collaborating institution followed its own protocols to collect whole blood in K2EDTA tubes. For TCRbeta analysis, collaborators shipped samples in one of three forms: frozen whole blood, isolated PBMCs, or DNA extracted from either of those sample types. What the study reported, not specific to this receptor: The amount of clinical and demographic metadata varied by source and participant and was provided uncurated.

The immunoSEQ Assay, a bias-controlled multiplex PCR, was used to amplify TCRbeta CDR3 regions from genomic DNA. The original pipeline was this. The number of nucleated cells in each sample was estimated by amplification of reference gene primers within the assay. To quantify the absolute abundance of each unique TCRbeta CDR3 rearrangement, sequence reads were collapsed and filtered. Productive Simpson clonality was computed per sample as the square root of Simpson's diversity index over productive rearrangements. TCRdb limited this immuneACCESS table to in-frame rearrangements with V and J called. A share of clones is missing; checked studies link under half to unresolved V genes, and the rest is unexplained. The V and J calls and clone size were taken over from that table, and D and trimming were inferred from the DNA. The sample records 120,000 or so clones, roughly 80% of which are singletons. Around 5.9% of the sample goes to the ten largest clones.

The source is a man aged 65 to 85 with acute or convalescent COVID-19. The sample comprised peripheral blood.

The CDR3 corresponds to CASRTAAKNIQYF. The DNA sequence follows: TGTGCCAGCAGGACAGCCGCCAAAAACATTCAGTACTTC. This receptor chain uses TRBV12-3 or TRBV12-4 and TRBJ2-4; the D segment could be TRBD1, given 5 matching bases. Cut back by 6 bases and 1 base, the V and J ends lie 7 bases apart. From the cysteine up to the phenylalanine, the CDR3 has a length of 13 residues. Kept here is only the CDR3 DNA, which spans 39 bases and is read in frame from base 1.